This is a list of T cell receptor beta chains from one sample in a study of OX40 agonist ivuxolimab in advanced cancers. TCRdb's copy holds only in-frame clones and misses some; the assay was immunoSEQ multiplex PCR. This table has about 53,000 clones, almost 85% appearing once. The source was CD4+ or CD8+ T cells sorted from blood, collected in a trial of the OX40 agonist ivuxolimab. The receptors shown here come from an adult with an advanced solid tumor such as melanoma, head and neck, liver or kidney cancer. CDR3s include the opening cysteine and the closing phenylalanine or tryptophan. D genes are given only for firm matches. Size values are once, few and many counts, or a class for expanded clones, and some rows have none.

j_call: TRBJ2-3; clone_size: NA; v_call: TRBV7-2; d_call: TRBD2; cdr3_aa: CASSSGLAGVTDTQYF; cdr3_nt: TGTGCCAGCAGCTCGGGGCTAGCGGGAGTGACAGATACGCAGTATTTT
j_call: TRBJ1-5; clone_size: NA; v_call: TRBV12-2; d_call: NA; cdr3_aa: CASRLERGLLQPQHF; cdr3_nt: TGTGCAAGTCGCTTAGAGAGGGGACTCCTTCAGCCCCAGCATTTT
j_call: TRBJ2-7; clone_size: NA; v_call: TRBV29-1; d_call: NA; cdr3_aa: CSVDGLTDSTEQYF; cdr3_nt: TGCAGCGTTGACGGCCTGACGGACTCCACCGAGCAGTACTTC
j_call: TRBJ2-5; clone_size: NA; v_call: TRBV7-2; d_call: NA; cdr3_aa: CASSWAETQYF; cdr3_nt: TGTGCCAGCAGCTGGGCAGAGACCCAGTACTTC
j_call: TRBJ2-7; clone_size: NA; v_call: TRBV9; d_call: TRBD1; cdr3_aa: CASSPSGTGTYEQYF; cdr3_nt: TGTGCCAGCAGCCCCTCCGGGACAGGGACCTACGAGCAGTACTTC
j_call: TRBJ2-2; clone_size: NA; v_call: TRBV6-5; d_call: NA; cdr3_aa: CASIDDRKTGELFF; cdr3_nt: TGTGCCAGCATTGATGACAGGAAAACCGGGGAGCTGTTTTTT
j_call: TRBJ2-6; clone_size: NA; v_call: TRBV6-4; d_call: TRBD1; cdr3_aa: CASRPGTGATSGANVLTF; cdr3_nt: TGTGCCAGCAGACCCGGGACAGGGGCCACCTCTGGGGCCAACGTCCTGACTTTC
j_call: TRBJ2-2; clone_size: NA; v_call: TRBV7-8; d_call: NA; cdr3_aa: CASSLAPRNTGELFF; cdr3_nt: TGTGCCAGCAGCTTAGCCCCCAGGAACACCGGGGAGCTGTTTTTT
j_call: TRBJ2-1; clone_size: NA; v_call: TRBV5-1; d_call: NA; cdr3_aa: CASSLAGGNEQFF; cdr3_nt: TGCGCCAGCAGCTTGGCCGGAGGGAATGAGCAGTTCTTC
j_call: TRBJ2-7; clone_size: NA; v_call: TRBV11-2; d_call: NA; cdr3_aa: CASSLEAARSYEQYF; cdr3_nt: TGTGCCAGCAGCTTAGAAGCGGCCAGGTCCTACGAGCAGTACTTC
j_call: TRBJ1-2; clone_size: once; v_call: TRBV30; d_call: NA; cdr3_aa: CAWSRTGSYGYTF; cdr3_nt: TGTGCCTGGAGTCGTACAGGGTCCTATGGCTACACCTTC
j_call: TRBJ1-1; clone_size: NA; v_call: TRBV6-5; d_call: NA; cdr3_aa: CASRGTGMNTEAFF; cdr3_nt: TGTGCCAGCAGGGGAACAGGAATGAACACTGAAGCTTTCTTT
j_call: TRBJ2-1; clone_size: medium-sized; v_call: TRBV28; d_call: TRBD2; cdr3_aa: CASSFLTSGSNEQFF; cdr3_nt: TGTGCCAGCAGTTTTTTGACTAGCGGGAGCAATGAGCAGTTCTTC
j_call: TRBJ1-3; clone_size: NA; v_call: TRBV7-2; d_call: NA; cdr3_aa: CASSLYGLSPDTIYF; cdr3_nt: TGTGCCAGCAGCTTATACGGCCTATCTCCGGACACCATATATTTT
j_call: TRBJ2-7; clone_size: NA; v_call: TRBV10-3; d_call: TRBD1; cdr3_aa: CAISEEKGAPYEQYF; cdr3_nt: TGTGCCATCAGTGAAGAGAAGGGGGCGCCGTACGAGCAGTACTTC
j_call: TRBJ2-5; clone_size: NA; v_call: TRBV6-1; d_call: TRBD2; cdr3_aa: CASSEWAGVGETQYF; cdr3_nt: TGTGCCAGCAGTGAATGGGCGGGAGTAGGGGAGACCCAGTACTTC
j_call: TRBJ2-5; clone_size: NA; v_call: TRBV30; d_call: TRBD2; cdr3_aa: CAWSGLAGVSLEETQYF; cdr3_nt: TGTGCCTGGAGTGGACTAGCGGGAGTGTCTTTGGAAGAGACCCAGTACTTC
j_call: TRBJ1-2; clone_size: NA; v_call: TRBV6-6; d_call: TRBD1; cdr3_aa: CASRQGAPDGYTF; cdr3_nt: TGTGCCAGCAGACAGGGGGCGCCGGATGGCTACACCTTC
j_call: TRBJ2-5; clone_size: NA; v_call: TRBV5-4; d_call: NA; cdr3_aa: CASSLAAANQETQYF; cdr3_nt: TGTGCCAGCAGCTTGGCGGCAGCCAACCAAGAGACCCAGTACTTC
j_call: TRBJ1-2; clone_size: NA; v_call: TRBV6-5; d_call: NA; cdr3_aa: CASSFRGEAGYGYTF; cdr3_nt: TGTGCCAGCAGTTTCCGGGGGGAGGCCGGGTATGGCTACACCTTC
j_call: TRBJ2-2; clone_size: NA; v_call: TRBV5-1; d_call: NA; cdr3_aa: CASNQDTTNTGELFF; cdr3_nt: TGCGCCAGCAACCAGGACACTACGAACACCGGGGAGCTGTTTTTT
j_call: TRBJ2-7; clone_size: NA; v_call: TRBV28; d_call: TRBD1; cdr3_aa: CASSRPGTGYEQYF; cdr3_nt: TGTGCCAGCAGTCGTCCCGGGACAGGGTACGAGCAGTACTTC
j_call: TRBJ2-7; clone_size: NA; v_call: TRBV29-1; d_call: NA; cdr3_aa: CSAASSSRQGEQYF; cdr3_nt: TGCAGCGCTGCCAGTTCCAGCCGTCAGGGCGAGCAGTACTTC
j_call: TRBJ1-4; clone_size: once; v_call: TRBV6-1; d_call: NA; cdr3_aa: CASRRDRTTNEKLFF; cdr3_nt: TGTGCCAGCAGGAGGGACCGAACAACTAATGAAAAACTGTTTTTT
j_call: TRBJ2-1; clone_size: NA; v_call: TRBV11-3; d_call: NA; cdr3_aa: CASSLVGVNNEQFF; cdr3_nt: TGTGCCAGCAGCTTAGTGGGCGTGAACAATGAGCAGTTCTTC
j_call: TRBJ2-1; clone_size: once; v_call: TRBV5-4; d_call: TRBD1; cdr3_aa: CASSSNRGTIGEQFF; cdr3_nt: TGTGCCAGCAGCTCTAACAGGGGAACGATCGGTGAGCAGTTCTTC
j_call: TRBJ2-7; clone_size: NA; v_call: TRBV5-1; d_call: NA; cdr3_aa: CASSLESGGFEQYF; cdr3_nt: TGCGCCAGCAGCTTGGAGTCCGGGGGCTTCGAGCAGTACTTC
j_call: TRBJ1-2; clone_size: NA; v_call: TRBV30; d_call: NA; cdr3_aa: CAWTGNYGYTF; cdr3_nt: TGTGCCTGGACAGGCAACTATGGCTACACCTTC
j_call: TRBJ1-4; clone_size: NA; v_call: TRBV27; d_call: TRBD1; cdr3_aa: CASRTGQGFELFF; cdr3_nt: TGTGCCAGCAGGACCGGACAGGGGTTTGAACTGTTTTTT
j_call: TRBJ2-7; clone_size: NA; v_call: TRBV6-1; d_call: TRBD1; cdr3_aa: CASTLQGARREQYF; cdr3_nt: TGTGCCAGCACCCTACAGGGGGCCAGGCGAGAGCAGTACTTC